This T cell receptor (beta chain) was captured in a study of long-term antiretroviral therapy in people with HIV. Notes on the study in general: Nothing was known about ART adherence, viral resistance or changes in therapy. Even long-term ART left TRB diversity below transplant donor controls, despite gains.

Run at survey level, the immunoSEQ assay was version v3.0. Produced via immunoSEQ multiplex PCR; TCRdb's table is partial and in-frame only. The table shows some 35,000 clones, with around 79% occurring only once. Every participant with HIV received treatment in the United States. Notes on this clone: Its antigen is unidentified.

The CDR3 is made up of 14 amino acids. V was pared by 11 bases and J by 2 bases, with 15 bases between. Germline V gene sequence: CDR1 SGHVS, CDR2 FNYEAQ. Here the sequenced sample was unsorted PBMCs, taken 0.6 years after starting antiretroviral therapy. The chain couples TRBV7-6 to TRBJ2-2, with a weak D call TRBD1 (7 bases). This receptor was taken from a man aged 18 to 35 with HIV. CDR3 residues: CAVRDRQNTGELFF. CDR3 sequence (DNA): TGTGCCGTGCGGGACAGACAAAACACCGGGGAGCTGTTTTTT.